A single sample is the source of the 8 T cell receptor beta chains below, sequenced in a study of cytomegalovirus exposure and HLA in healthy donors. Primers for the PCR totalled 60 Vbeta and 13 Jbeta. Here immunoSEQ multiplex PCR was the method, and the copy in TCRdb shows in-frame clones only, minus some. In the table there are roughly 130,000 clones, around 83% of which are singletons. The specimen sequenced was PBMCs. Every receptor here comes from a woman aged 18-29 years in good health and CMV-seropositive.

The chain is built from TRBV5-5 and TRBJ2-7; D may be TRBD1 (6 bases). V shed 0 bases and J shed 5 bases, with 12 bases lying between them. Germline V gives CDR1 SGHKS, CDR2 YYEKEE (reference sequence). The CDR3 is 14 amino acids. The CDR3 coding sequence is TGTGCCAGCAGCTTGGGACCAGGGGACAACGAGCAGTACTTC. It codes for CASSLGPGDNEQYF.

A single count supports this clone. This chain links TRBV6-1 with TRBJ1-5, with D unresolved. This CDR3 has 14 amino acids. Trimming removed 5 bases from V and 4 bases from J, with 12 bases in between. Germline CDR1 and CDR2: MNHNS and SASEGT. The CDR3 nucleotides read TGTGCCAGCAGTTCAAGGAGTAGGAATCAGCCCCAGCATTTT. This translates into CASSSRSRNQPQHF.

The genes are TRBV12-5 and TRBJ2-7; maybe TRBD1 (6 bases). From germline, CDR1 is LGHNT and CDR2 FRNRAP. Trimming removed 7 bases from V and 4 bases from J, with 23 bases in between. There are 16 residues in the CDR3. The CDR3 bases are TGTGCTAGTGCCCCCTTGGGTATTAGGGGGATTTACGAGCAGTACTTC. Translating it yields CASAPLGIRGIYEQYF.

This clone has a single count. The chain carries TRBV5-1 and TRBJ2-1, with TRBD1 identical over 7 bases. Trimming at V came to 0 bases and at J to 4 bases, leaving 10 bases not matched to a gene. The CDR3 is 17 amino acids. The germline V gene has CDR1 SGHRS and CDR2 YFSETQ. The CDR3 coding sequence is TGCGCCAGCAGCTTGGCTCCAGGGGGTCCCTTTTACAATGAGCAGTTCTTC. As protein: CASSLAPGGPFYNEQFF. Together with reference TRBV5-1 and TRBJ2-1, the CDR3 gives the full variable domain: KAGVTQTPRYLIKTRGQQVTLSCSPISGHRSVSWYQQTPGQGLQFLFEYFSETQRNKGNFPGRFSGRQFSNSRSEMNVSTLELGDSALYLCASSLAPGGPFYNEQFFGPGTRLTVL.

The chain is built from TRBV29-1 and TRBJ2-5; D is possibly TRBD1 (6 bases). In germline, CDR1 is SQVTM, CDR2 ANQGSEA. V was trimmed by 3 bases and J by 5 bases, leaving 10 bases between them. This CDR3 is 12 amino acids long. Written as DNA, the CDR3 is TGCAGCGTTGAGCGTCAGGGGGAGACCCAGTACTTC. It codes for CSVERQGETQYF.

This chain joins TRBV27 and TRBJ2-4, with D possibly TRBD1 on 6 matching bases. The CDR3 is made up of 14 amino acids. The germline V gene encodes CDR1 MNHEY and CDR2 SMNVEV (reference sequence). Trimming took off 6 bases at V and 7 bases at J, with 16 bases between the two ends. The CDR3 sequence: CASRRGSPGNIQYF. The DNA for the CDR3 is TGTGCCAGCAGAAGGGGGTCTCCCGGCAACATTCAGTACTTC.

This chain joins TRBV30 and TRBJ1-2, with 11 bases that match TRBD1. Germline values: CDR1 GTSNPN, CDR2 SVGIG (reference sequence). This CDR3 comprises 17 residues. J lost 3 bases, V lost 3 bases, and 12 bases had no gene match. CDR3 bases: TGTGCCTGGAGAGGAGTGGGGACAGGGGGAAAGGACTATGGCTACACCTTC. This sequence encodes CAWRGVGTGGKDYGYTF.

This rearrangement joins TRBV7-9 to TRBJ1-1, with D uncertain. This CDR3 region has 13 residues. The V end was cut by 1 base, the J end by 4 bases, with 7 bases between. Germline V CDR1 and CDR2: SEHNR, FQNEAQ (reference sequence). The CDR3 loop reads CASSLGAATEAFF. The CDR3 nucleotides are TGTGCCAGCAGCTTAGGTGCGGCCACTGAAGCTTTCTTT.